A single TCR beta chain is shown here with its context. Its antigen is unknown. The data stem from a study of T cells after yellow fever vaccination. Study-level information: Some fractions had low cell numbers, and these were prepared with SMART-Seq v4 Ultra Low Input. The study, taken as a whole, reports: Clones from primary vaccination mostly reappeared after the booster (roughly 95% CD4, over 85% CD8). Relatively few clonotypes were ones that appeared in both CD4 and CD8 compartments.

The germline V gene has CDR1 LGHNA and CDR2 YSLEER. CDR3 length: 16 amino acids. Trimming at V came to 0 bases and at J to 11 bases, leaving 9 bases not matched to a gene. The authors made TCR cDNA by 5'RACE template switching, adding a universal primer site and UMIs. Via MiXCR, TCRdb re-called the 5' RACE reads, giving one row per CDR3 protein. The table records approximately 120,000 distinct CDR3 sequences, around 15% of them present only once. The source material was CD8+ T cells sorted from PBMCs, sampled 5 days after the yellow fever booster vaccination. The sequence came from a man aged 18 to 29 who received the YFV17D yellow fever vaccine. This sequence joins TRBV4-3 and TRBJ1-4; 10 bases match TRBD1. This chain's CDR3 is CASSQDPGQGVWKLFF. CDR3 DNA sequence: TGCGCCAGCAGCCAAGACCCCGGACAGGGGGTGTGGAAACTGTTTTTT.